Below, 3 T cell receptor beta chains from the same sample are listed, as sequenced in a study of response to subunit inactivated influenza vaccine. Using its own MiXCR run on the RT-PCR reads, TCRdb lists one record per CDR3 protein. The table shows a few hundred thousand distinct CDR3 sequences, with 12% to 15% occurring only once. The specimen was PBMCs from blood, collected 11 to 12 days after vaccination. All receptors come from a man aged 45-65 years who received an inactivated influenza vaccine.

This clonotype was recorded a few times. DNA of the CDR3: TGTGCCAGCAGCTTAGCGAGAGAGACAGAGCAGTACTTC. It translates to CASSLARETEQYF. The chain is built from TRBV7-2 and TRBJ2-7, with unresolved D. In germline, CDR1 is SGHTA, CDR2 FQGNSA. The CDR3 totals 13 residues. Trimming left V 0 bases short and J 7 bases short, with 10 bases between.

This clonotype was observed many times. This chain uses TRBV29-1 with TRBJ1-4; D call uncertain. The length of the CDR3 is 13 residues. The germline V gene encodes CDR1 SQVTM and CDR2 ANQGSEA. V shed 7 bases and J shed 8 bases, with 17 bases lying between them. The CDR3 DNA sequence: TGCAGCGGGATACGGGGTTCCGGGGAAAAACTGTTTTTT. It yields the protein CSGIRGSGEKLFF.

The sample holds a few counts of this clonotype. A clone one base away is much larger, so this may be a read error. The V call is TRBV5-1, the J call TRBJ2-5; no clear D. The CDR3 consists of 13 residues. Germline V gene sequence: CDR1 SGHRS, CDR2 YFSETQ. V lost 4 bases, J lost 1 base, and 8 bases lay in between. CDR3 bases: TGCGCCAGCAGCACCGGGCCCCAAGAGACCCAGTACTTC. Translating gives CASSTGPQETQYF.